Detailed here is one T cell receptor beta chain. Its antigen is undetermined. There are 13 residues in the CDR3. Germline V lookup: CDR1 SGHRS, CDR2 YFSETQ. V lost 1 base and J lost 0, with 4 bases in between. Profiling relied on immunoSEQ multiplex PCR, and the TCRdb table lists in-frame clones only, not all of them. This sample carries 110,000 or so clones, around 84% of them seen once, and the ten largest clones take 17%. These data are taken from a study of T cell responses to AZD1222 COVID-19 vaccine. Study-level results: Clonal diversity was possibly underestimated, and the donors were mostly white British, with more females. No repertoire was sampled before or during the peak T cell response, only after it.

This sequence was found in an adult who received the AZD1222 COVID-19 vaccine. The starting material was peripheral blood, obtained 28 days after the second AZD1222 dose. This chain links TRBV5-1 with TRBJ1-1; D gene uncertain. CDR3 in DNA: TGCGCCAGCAGCTTGTTGCTGAACACTGAAGCTTTCTTT. Translating gives CASSLLLNTEAFF.